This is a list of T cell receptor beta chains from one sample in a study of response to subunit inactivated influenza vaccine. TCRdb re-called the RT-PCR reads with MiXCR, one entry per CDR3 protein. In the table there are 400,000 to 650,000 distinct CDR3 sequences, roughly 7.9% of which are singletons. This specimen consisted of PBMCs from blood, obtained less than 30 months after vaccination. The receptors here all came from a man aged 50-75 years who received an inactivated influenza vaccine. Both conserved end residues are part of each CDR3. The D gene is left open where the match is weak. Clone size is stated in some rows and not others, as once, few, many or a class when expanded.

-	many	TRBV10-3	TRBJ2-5	TGTGCCATCAGTGATCAAGGGGCTGAGACCCAGTACTTC	CAISDQGAETQYF
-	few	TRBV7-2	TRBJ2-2	TGTGCCAGCAGCCACACAGGGTTCAATCGGGAGCTGTTTTTT	CASSHTGFNRELFF
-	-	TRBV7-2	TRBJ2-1	TGTGCCAGCAGCTTAGGCCCCCAGGGATACAATGAGCAGTTCTTC	CASSLGPQGYNEQFF
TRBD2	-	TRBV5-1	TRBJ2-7	TGCGCCAGCAGCCCTCTAGCGGGAGGGCCGAAAGAGCAGTACTTC	CASSPLAGGPKEQYF
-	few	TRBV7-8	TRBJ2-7	TGTGCCAGCAGCATTTCCTCCTACGAGCAGTACTTC	CASSISSYEQYF
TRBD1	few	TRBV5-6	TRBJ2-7	TGTGCCAGCAGCTCGGATGGACAGGGACCCTACGAGCAGTACTTC	CASSSDGQGPYEQYF
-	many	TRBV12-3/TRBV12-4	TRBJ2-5	TGTGCCAGCAGTTTCCTCGGACGGGAAGAGACCCAGTACTTC	CASSFLGREETQYF
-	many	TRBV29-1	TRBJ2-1	TGCAGCGCTGACAGTTCCTACAATGAGCAGTTCTTC	CSADSSYNEQFF
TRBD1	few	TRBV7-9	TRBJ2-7	TGTGCCAGCAGCCCAAGGACAGGACCCTTCTACGAGCAGTACTTC	CASSPRTGPFYEQYF
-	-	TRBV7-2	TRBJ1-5	TGTGCCAGCAGCAAACTCCGGGGAGAGCCCCAGCATTTT	CASSKLRGEPQHF
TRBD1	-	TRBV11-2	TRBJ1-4	TGTGCCAGCAGCTTAGTACAGGGGGGGTATGAAAAACTGTTTTTT	CASSLVQGGYEKLFF
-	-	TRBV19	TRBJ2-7	TGTGCCAGTAGTGGAGACAGAGCCCACGAGCAGTACTTC	CASSGDRAHEQYF
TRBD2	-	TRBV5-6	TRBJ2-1	TGTGCCAGCAGCTTGTTAGGGACTAGCGGAGTCAATGAGCAGTTCTTC	CASSLLGTSGVNEQFF
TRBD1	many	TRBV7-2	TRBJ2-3	TGTGCCAGCAGCTCGGGACAGGGTACCTATACGCAGTATTTT	CASSSGQGTYTQYF
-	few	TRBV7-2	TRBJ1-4	TGTGCCAGCAGCCCACCTAATGAAAAACTGTTTTTT	CASSPPNEKLFF
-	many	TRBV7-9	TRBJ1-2	TGTGCCAGCAGCTTTGGGAGCGGGGAATATGGCTACACCTTC	CASSFGSGEYGYTF
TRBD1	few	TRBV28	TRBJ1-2	TGTGCCAGCAGTTCTCCGGGACAGGGATCACGTGCCTACACCTTC	CASSSPGQGSRAYTF
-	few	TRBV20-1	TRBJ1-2	TGCAGTGCTGAAAAACAGGGCCCTGGCTACACCTTC	CSAEKQGPGYTF
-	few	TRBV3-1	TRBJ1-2	TGTGCCAGCAGCCAAGCGAAAGGGAACTATGGCTACACCTTC	CASSQAKGNYGYTF
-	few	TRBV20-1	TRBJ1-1	TGCAGTGCTAGATCGAAGAACAAGGGGGGAGCTGAAGCTTTCTTT	CSARSKNKGGAEAFF
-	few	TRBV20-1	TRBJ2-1	TGCAGTGCTAGATCCTTTACGGGCGAGCAGTTCTTC	CSARSFTGEQFF
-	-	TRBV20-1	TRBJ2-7	TGCAGTGCTAGTGCGGGACGGGTCGAGCAGTACTTC	CSASAGRVEQYF
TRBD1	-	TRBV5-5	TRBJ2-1	TGTGCCAGCAGCCCCCGGGACAGTGATGGGATCCATGAGCAGTTCTTC	CASSPRDSDGIHEQFF
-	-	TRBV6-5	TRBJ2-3	TGTGCCAGCAGTTACTCGGCAACCACGGGCACAGATACGCAGTATTTT	CASSYSATTGTDTQYF
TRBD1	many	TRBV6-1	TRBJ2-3	TGTGCCAGCAGCTCCGTGACAGGGACCTTCACAGATACGCAGTATTTT	CASSSVTGTFTDTQYF
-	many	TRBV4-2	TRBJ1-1	TGTGCCAGCAGCCAAGATCATAACACTGAAGCTTTCTTT	CASSQDHNTEAFF
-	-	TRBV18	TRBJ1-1	TGTGCCATGAGTATCGGGGCCAACACTGAAGCTTTCTTT	CAMSIGANTEAFF
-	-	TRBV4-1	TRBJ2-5	TGCGCCAGCAGCTTTAACCCTCTTACAGGGCAAGAGACCCAGTACTTC	CASSFNPLTGQETQYF
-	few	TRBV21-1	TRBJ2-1	TGTGCCAGCAGCAAAGAAGGGCGGGAGGTCCGGCTCTACAATGAGCAGTTCTTC	CASSKEGREVRLYNEQFF
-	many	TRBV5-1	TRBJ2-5	TGCGCCAGCAGCTTAAGCCTTCGGGAGACCCAGTACTTC	CASSLSLRETQYF
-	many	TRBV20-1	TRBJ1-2	TGCAGTGGCCCCTGGTCCAACACACGAACCGATAACTATGGCTACACCTTC	CSGPWSNTRTDNYGYTF
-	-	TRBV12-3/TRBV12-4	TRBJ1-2	TGTGCCAGCAGTTTAGCCCATCGGGACAACTATGGCTACACCTTC	CASSLAHRDNYGYTF
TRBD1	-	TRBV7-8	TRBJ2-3	TGTGCCAGCAGCTTATTTAGGGGACAGGGTTCCGCAGATACGCAGTATTTT	CASSLFRGQGSADTQYF
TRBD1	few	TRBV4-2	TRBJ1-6	TGTGCCAGCAGCCAACGCCTCCGGGACAGGGGTTCTCGGGATTCACCCCTCCACTTT	CASSQRLRDRGSRDSPLHF
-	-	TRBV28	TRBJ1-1	TGTGCCAGCAGTTTACGACGGCACACTGAAGCTTTCTTT	CASSLRRHTEAFF
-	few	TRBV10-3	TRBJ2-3	TGTGCCATCAGCCCAGGCACAGATACGCAGTATTTT	CAISPGTDTQYF
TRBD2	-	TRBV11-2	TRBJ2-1	TGTGCCAGCAGCAACTCCCTCCTAGCGGGAGGGGCCTACAATGAGCAGTTCTTC	CASSNSLLAGGAYNEQFF
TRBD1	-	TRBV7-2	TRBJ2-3	TGTGCCAGCAGCTTATTCAGGGGGCAGGCAGATACGCAGTATTTT	CASSLFRGQADTQYF
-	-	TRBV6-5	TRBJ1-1	TGTGCCAGCAGTTACTCAGGGCGGCGGGTCACTGAAGCTTTCTTT	CASSYSGRRVTEAFF
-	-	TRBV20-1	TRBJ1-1	TGCAGTGCTAGAGCCTCATACAGGGCGAGGGGGGGCGGTGAAGCTTTCTTT	CSARASYRARGGGEAFF
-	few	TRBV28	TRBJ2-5	TGTGCCAGCGGGGCGTACAGGTGGTCTGAGACCCAGTACTTC	CASGAYRWSETQYF
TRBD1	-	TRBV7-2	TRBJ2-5	TGTGCCAGCAGCGGATTCTCCAGGACAGGACAAGAGACCCAGTACTTC	CASSGFSRTGQETQYF
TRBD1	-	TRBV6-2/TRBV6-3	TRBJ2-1	TGTGCCAGCAAGAGCCGGGACAGGGGGCATCAAGAGCAGTTCTTC	CASKSRDRGHQEQFF
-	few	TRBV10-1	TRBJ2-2	TGCGCCAGCAGGCCAAACACCGGGGAGCTGTTTTTT	CASRPNTGELFF
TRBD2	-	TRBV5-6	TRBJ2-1	TGTGCCAGCAGCTTGGATGGCGGGGGGGGCTTATTCAATGAGCAGTTCTTC	CASSLDGGGGLFNEQFF
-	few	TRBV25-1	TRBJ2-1	TGTGCCAGCAGTGGGGGTGGTTTTAGGGAGTTCAATGAGCAGTTCTTC	CASSGGGFREFNEQFF
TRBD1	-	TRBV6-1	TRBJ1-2	TGTGCCAGCAGTGCCGGGGGTAGGGGGCGAAACTATGGCTACACCTTC	CASSAGGRGRNYGYTF